Below, 17 T cell receptor beta chains from the same sample are listed, as sequenced in a study of cytomegalovirus exposure and HLA in healthy donors (dated by TCRdb to the late 2010s). Libraries were made using the immunoSEQ multiplex PCR assay. A mixture of 60 forward primers for TCR Vbeta segments and 13 reverse primers for TCR Jbeta segments was used in the multiplex PCR. TCRdb took over this immuneACCESS table, retaining in-frame rearrangements with V and J assigned. Such tables are incomplete; in checked studies, under half of the missing clones stem from an unresolved V gene, and the remainder is unexplained. The sample includes some 170,000 clones, with 82% observed a single time. The leading ten clones occupy more than 0.75% of the sample. Sequenced sample: PBMCs. Receptor source: a girl aged 2 to 10 in good health and CMV-seropositive.

The genes are TRBV7-9 and TRBJ2-1; D perhaps matches TRBD2 (5 bases). The CDR3 contains 15 residues. Trimming cost V 4 bases and J 3 bases, with 13 bases left between them. CDR1 SEHNR and CDR2 FQNEAQ come from the germline V gene (reference sequence). CDR3 DNA: TGTGCCAGCAGCTCCCTTGGCGGGCACTACAATGAGCAGTTCTTC. This gives the protein CASSSLGGHYNEQFF.

This clone was seen a few times. V is TRBV9 and J is TRBJ2-5, with 7 bases lining up with TRBD2. The CDR3 runs 18 residues. CDR1 SGDLS and CDR2 YYNGEE come from the germline V gene. Trimming cost V 0 bases and J 2 bases; bases outside gene matches: 13. CDR3 in DNA: TGTGCCAGCAGCGTAGAGTGGTGGGGACTAACTATTCAAGAGACCCAGTACTTC. Protein sequence: CASSVEWWGLTIQETQYF. The entire variable domain, with the rest obtained from reference TRBV9 and TRBJ2-5, is as follows: DSGVTQTPKHLITATGQRVTLRCSPRSGDLSVYWYQQSLDQGLQFLIQYYNGEERAKGNILERFSAQQFPDLHSELNLSSLELGDSALYFCASSVEWWGLTIQETQYFGPGTRLLVL.

The V gene is TRBV7-2, the J gene TRBJ2-1, with 10 bases that match TRBD2. The junction had 8 bases not matched to a gene; V was cut back by 5 bases and J by 7 bases. The CDR3 has 15 amino acids. The germline gives CDR1 SGHTA, CDR2 FQGNSA. The CDR3 protein is CASSPGVAGGNEQFF. CDR3 bases: TGTGCCAGCAGCCCTGGGGTAGCGGGAGGTAATGAGCAGTTCTTC.

This chain uses TRBV28 with TRBJ1-2; no definite D call. CDR1 MDHEN and CDR2 SYDVKM come from the germline V gene. This CDR3 has 12 residues. The V and J ends lost 6 bases and 8 bases respectively, with 13 bases between them. CDR3 sequence reads: CASSLESGGYTF. DNA of the CDR3: TGTGCCAGCAGCTTAGAAAGCGGGGGCTACACCTTC.

This chain connects TRBV7-9 to TRBJ1-5; D call uncertain. V dropped 1 base and J dropped 1 base, with 8 bases sitting between them. This CDR3 has 15 amino acids. CDR1 and CDR2 (germline): SEHNR, FQNEAQ (reference sequence). CDR3 in amino acids: CASSLGIASNQPQHF. The CDR3 DNA follows: TGTGCCAGCAGCTTAGGGATAGCGAGCAATCAGCCCCAGCATTTT.

The CDR3, as DNA: TGTGCCAGCGCCGGGGGAGGTGACACCGGGGAGCTGTTTTTT. Amino acid sequence: CASAGGGDTGELFF. The gene calls are TRBV6-1 and TRBJ2-2; weak D call: TRBD2 (6 bases). Trimming cost V 8 bases and J 3 bases, with 13 bases left between them. Germline CDR1 is MNHNS and CDR2 is SASEGT. The CDR3 has 14 amino acids.

V usage is TRBV25-1 and J usage is TRBJ1-3, with D possibly TRBD1 on 6 matching bases. Germline V gene lookup returns CDR1 MGHDK and CDR2 SYGVNS. The V and J ends lost 7 bases and 2 bases respectively, with 12 bases between them. The CDR3 runs to 14 residues. CDR3 loop: CASIKTGAGNTIYF. Here the CDR3 DNA reads TGTGCCAGCATCAAGACAGGAGCTGGAAACACCATATATTTT.

The chain has TRBV5-1 and TRBJ2-5, with 8 positions matching TRBD2. V was pared by 4 bases and J by 2 bases, with 13 bases of the junction left unmatched. Germline CDR1 is SGHRS and CDR2 is YFSETQ. CDR3 length: 17 residues. CDR3 sequence (DNA): TGCGCCAGCAGCCGCACGCTGAGCTCTAGCGGGCAAGAGACCCAGTACTTC. Translated: CASSRTLSSSGQETQYF.

The J gene is TRBJ2-1, the V gene TRBV4-1; 7 bases align to TRBD2. The CDR3 loop spans 18 amino acids. With 2 bases clipped from V and 2 bases from J, the junction kept 12 bases outside the gene matches. CDR1 is MGHRA and CDR2 is YSYEKL in the germline V gene. The CDR3, as DNA: TGCGCCAGCAGCCAACTAACAGCCCCGGGACTACCCTACAATGAGCAGTTCTTC. It translates to CASSQLTAPGLPYNEQFF.

The chain links TRBV2 to TRBJ2-7; D might be TRBD1 (5 bases). Germline V gene lookup returns CDR1 SNHLY and CDR2 FYNNEI. V was pared by 1 base and J by 5 bases, with 6 bases between. The CDR3 loop spans 12 amino acids. The CDR3 reads CASSEEGHEQYF. The DNA of the CDR3 is TGTGCCAGCAGTGAAGAGGGGCACGAGCAGTACTTC.

This clone was picked up one time. The chain recombines TRBV28 with TRBJ2-5; possibly TRBD2 for D (6 bases). The V gene lost 5 bases and the J gene lost 3 bases, with 16 bases spanning the gap. The germline V gene encodes CDR1 MDHEN and CDR2 SYDVKM. This CDR3 comprises 15 residues. The CDR3 is CASSPWGGAKETQYF. DNA for the CDR3: TGTGCCAGCAGTCCCTGGGGAGGCGCAAAAGAGACCCAGTACTTC.

The J gene is TRBJ1-3, the V gene TRBV5-1; perhaps TRBD1 as D (5 bases). Deletions cut 5 bases from V and 2 bases from J, with 17 bases between. Germline loops: CDR1 SGHRS, CDR2 YFSETQ. The length of the CDR3 is 16 residues. This CDR3 is CASRVDKSPPGNTIYF. CDR3 DNA sequence: TGCGCCAGCAGAGTGGACAAATCACCCCCTGGAAACACCATATATTTT.

The rearrangement joins TRBV6-5 to TRBJ1-2; D is possibly TRBD1 (6 bases). The germline V gene encodes CDR1 MNHEY and CDR2 SVGAGI. The CDR3 extends over 14 amino acids. The ends were cut back, 2 bases at V and 1 base at J, with 8 bases in the middle. The CDR3 sequence is CASSYGGLNYGYTF. CDR3 DNA sequence: TGTGCCAGCAGTTACGGGGGCCTTAACTATGGCTACACCTTC.

This chain connects TRBV27 to TRBJ1-1; 10 bases agree with TRBD1. The V gene's germline CDR1 is MNHEY and CDR2 SMNVEV (reference sequence). Losses at the gene ends were 5 bases for V and 6 bases for J; bases not matched to a gene: 3. The CDR3 runs 13 residues. The CDR3 DNA is TGTGCCAGCAGTCGACAGGGGGCGTCTGAAGCTTTCTTT. This sequence encodes CASSRQGASEAFF.

The chain couples TRBV7-6 to TRBJ2-5; 7 bases fit TRBD1. Germline lookup yields CDR1 SGHVS and CDR2 FNYEAQ. CDR3 length equals 16 residues. The J segment lost 2 bases and the V segment lost 5 bases, leaving 11 bases of the junction unmatched. The DNA of the CDR3 is TGTGCCAGCAGCCAAATGACAGGGTCGGGGCAAGAGACCCAGTACTTC. Translating it yields CASSQMTGSGQETQYF.

V gene TRBV2 combines with J gene TRBJ2-3; D remains unclear. Per the germline V gene, CDR1 is SNHLY and CDR2 is FYNNEI. This CDR3 spans 14 amino acids. The CDR3 region is CAYKNSTSTDTQYF. CDR3 bases: TGTGCTTATAAGAATAGTACTAGCACAGATACGCAGTATTTT.

J is TRBJ1-1 and V is TRBV5-1; a weak D match, TRBD1 (5 bases). Per germline, CDR1 SGHRS and CDR2 YFSETQ. The CDR3 has 16 residues. Trimming pared 2 bases from V and 1 base from J, leaving 15 bases between. This chain's CDR3 is CASSLRGRRPNTEAFF. The CDR3 DNA is TGCGCCAGCAGCTTAAGGGGCCGCAGGCCGAACACTGAAGCTTTCTTT.